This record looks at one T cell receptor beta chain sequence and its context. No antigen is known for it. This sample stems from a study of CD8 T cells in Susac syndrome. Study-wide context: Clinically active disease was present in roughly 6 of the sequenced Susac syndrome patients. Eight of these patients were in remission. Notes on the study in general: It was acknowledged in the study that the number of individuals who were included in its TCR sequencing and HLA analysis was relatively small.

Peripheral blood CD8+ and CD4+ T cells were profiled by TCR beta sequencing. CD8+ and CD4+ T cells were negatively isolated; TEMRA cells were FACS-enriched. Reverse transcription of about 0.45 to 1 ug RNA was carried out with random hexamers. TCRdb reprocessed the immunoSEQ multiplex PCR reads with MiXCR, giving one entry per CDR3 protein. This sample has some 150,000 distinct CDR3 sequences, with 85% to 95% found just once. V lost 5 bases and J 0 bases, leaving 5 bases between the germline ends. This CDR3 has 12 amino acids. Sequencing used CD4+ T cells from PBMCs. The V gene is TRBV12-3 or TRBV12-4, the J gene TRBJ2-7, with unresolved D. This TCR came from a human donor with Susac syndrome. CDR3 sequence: CASSPHSYEQYF. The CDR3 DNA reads TGTGCCAGCAGTCCGCACTCCTACGAGCAGTACTTC.